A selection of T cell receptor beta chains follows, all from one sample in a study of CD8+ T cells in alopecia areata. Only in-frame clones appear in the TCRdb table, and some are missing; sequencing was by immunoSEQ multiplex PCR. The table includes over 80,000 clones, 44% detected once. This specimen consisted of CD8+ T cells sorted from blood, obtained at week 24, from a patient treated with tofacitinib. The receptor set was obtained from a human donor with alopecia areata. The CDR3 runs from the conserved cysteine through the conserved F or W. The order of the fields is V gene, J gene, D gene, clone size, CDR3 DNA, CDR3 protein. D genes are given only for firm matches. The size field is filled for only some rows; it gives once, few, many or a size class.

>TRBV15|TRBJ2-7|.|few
TGTGCCACCAGCATTCGGGACATGGCCTACGAGCAGTACTTC
CATSIRDMAYEQYF
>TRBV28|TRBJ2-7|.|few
TGTGCCAGCAGTTTAAGAGGCGGTGAGGCGAGGTCCTACGAGCAGTACTTC
CASSLRGGEARSYEQYF
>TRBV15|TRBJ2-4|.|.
TGTGCCACCAGCGAGGGGACGGCTCAGTACTTC
CATSEGTAQYF
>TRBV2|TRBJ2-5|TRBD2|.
TGTGCCAGCAGGTCCGGGACTAGCGGGATTCAAGAGACCCAGTACTTC
CASRSGTSGIQETQYF
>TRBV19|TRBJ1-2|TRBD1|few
TGTGCCAGTAGTCGACAGGGGGCCAACTATGGCTACACCTTC
CASSRQGANYGYTF
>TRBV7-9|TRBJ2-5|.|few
TGTGCCAGCAGCTTAGCGACGGAGGAGACCCAGTACTTC
CASSLATEETQYF
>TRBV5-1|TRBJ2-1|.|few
TGCGCCAGCAGCTCCCCCTCGGGCGACGGGCAGTTCTTC
CASSSPSGDGQFF
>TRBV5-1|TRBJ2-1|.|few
TGCGCCAGCAGCCTCAGGGGAGGGAATGAGCAGTTCTTC
CASSLRGGNEQFF
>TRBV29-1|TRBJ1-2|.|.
TGCAGCGTTTTGTTCAGGGCTCACTATGGCTACACCTTC
CSVLFRAHYGYTF
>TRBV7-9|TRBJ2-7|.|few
TGTGCCAGCAGCTCCCGGGCATCCTACGAGCAGTACTTC
CASSSRASYEQYF
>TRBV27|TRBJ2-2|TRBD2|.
TGTGCCACCCGACTAGCGGGAGCGGTCGGGGAGCTGTTTTTT
CATRLAGAVGELFF
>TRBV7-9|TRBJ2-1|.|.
TGTGCCAGCAGCGTTGTCTTATCCTACAATGAGCAGTTCTTC
CASSVVLSYNEQFF
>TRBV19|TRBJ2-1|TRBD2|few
TGTGCCAGTAGTTTTAGACTAGCGGCCTTATACAATGAGCAGTTCTTC
CASSFRLAALYNEQFF
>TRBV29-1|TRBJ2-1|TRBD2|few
TGCAGCGGTACTAGCGGGAACTCCTACAATGAGCAGTTCTTC
CSGTSGNSYNEQFF
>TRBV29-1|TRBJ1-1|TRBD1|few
TGCAGCGTAACAGGGGGTTGGACTGAAGCTTTCTTT
CSVTGGWTEAFF
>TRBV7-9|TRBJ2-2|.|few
TGTGCGAGCAGCTTAAGCTATAAGGGGTACGGGGAGCTGTTTTTT
CASSLSYKGYGELFF
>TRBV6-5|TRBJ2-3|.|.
TGTGCCAGCAGTTACTTACAGGGAATTTTGGAGTATTTT
CASSYLQGILEYF
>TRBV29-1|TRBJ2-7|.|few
TGCAGCGTTGAAGATGGGGACACCTCCTACGAGCAGTACTTC
CSVEDGDTSYEQYF
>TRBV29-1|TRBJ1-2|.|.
TGCAGCGTTCGTGTTCCCGCTAACTATGGCTACACCTTC
CSVRVPANYGYTF
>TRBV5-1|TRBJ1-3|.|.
TGCGCCAGCAGCTTACAGGGCTCTGGAAACACCATATATTTT
CASSLQGSGNTIYF
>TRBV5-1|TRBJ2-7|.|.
TGCGCCAGCGGTCAGGGGGGCGAGAGGGAGCAGTACTTC
CASGQGGEREQYF
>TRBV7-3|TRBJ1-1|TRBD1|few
TGTGCCAGCAGCCCTACAGGGGGAAACACTGAAGCTTTCTTT
CASSPTGGNTEAFF
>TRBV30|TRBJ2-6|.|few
TGTGCCTGGGCCGGGGGATCTGGGGCCAACGTCCTGACTTTC
CAWAGGSGANVLTF
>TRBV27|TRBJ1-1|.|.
TGTGCCAGCAGTCCCTCCAGACACGCGGCTTTCTTT
CASSPSRHAAFF
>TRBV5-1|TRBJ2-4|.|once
TGCGCCAGCAGCCTTTGGGGAAGCTTAGACTCAGCCAAAAACATTCAGTACTTC
CASSLWGSLDSAKNIQYF
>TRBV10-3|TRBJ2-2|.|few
TGTGCCATCAGTGAGTCCGGAATGAACACCGGGGAGCTGTTTTTT
CAISESGMNTGELFF
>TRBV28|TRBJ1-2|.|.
TGTGCCAGCATAATGAGGGGATCCTATGGCTACACCTTC
CASIMRGSYGYTF
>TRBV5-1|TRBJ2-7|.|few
TGCGCCAGCAGCTTGGGGCCAGCGGCACCCTACGAGCAGTACTTC
CASSLGPAAPYEQYF
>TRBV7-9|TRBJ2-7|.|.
TGTGCCAGCAGCTGGGACGCCGTGTCGAACTCCTACGAGCAGTACTTC
CASSWDAVSNSYEQYF
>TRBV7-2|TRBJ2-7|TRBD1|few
TGTGCCAGCAGTTGGACAGGGAGAACCTACGAGCAGTACTTC
CASSWTGRTYEQYF
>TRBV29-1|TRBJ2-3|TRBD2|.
TGCAGCGTTGAAGATAATCTAGGACTAGCGGGCGGCACAGATACGCAGTATTTT
CSVEDNLGLAGGTDTQYF
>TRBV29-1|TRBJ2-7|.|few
TGCAGCGTCTCCGGATCTTACGAGCAGTACTTC
CSVSGSYEQYF
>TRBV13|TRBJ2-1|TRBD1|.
TGTGCCAGCAGCTTCGGGACAGGGGGTGGCAATGAGCAGTTCTTC
CASSFGTGGGNEQFF
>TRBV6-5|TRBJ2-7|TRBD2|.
TGTGCCAGCAGTTACCCGGGACTACCCGCCTACGAGCAGTACTTC
CASSYPGLPAYEQYF
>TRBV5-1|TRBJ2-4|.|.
TGCGCCAGCAGCCTCGAGGGTCCAGTTTCAACCAAAAACATTCAGTACTTC
CASSLEGPVSTKNIQYF
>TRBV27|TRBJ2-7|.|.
TGTGCCAGCAGTCGGACTCCCGGGGGCTACGAGCAGTACTTC
CASSRTPGGYEQYF
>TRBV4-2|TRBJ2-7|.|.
TGTGCCAGCAGCCAAGATCTAGGGTATAGCTCCTACGAGCAGTACTTC
CASSQDLGYSSYEQYF
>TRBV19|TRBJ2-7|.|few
TGTGCCAGTAGTCCATCGTCCTACGAGCAGTACTTC
CASSPSSYEQYF
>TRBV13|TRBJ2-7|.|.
TGTGCCAGCAGTGAAGGGGCAACCTACGAGCAGTACTTC
CASSEGATYEQYF
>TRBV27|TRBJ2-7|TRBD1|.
TGTGCCAGCAGTTCCCGGGACAGGTCCTACGAGCAGTACTTC
CASSSRDRSYEQYF
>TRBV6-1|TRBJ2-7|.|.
TGTGCCAGCAGTGAAAGGGGGATGGCCTACGAGCAGTACTTC
CASSERGMAYEQYF
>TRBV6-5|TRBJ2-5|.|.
TGTGCCAGCAGTTACTCTGCGCCCCCCGAGGGCGAGTACTTC
CASSYSAPPEGEYF
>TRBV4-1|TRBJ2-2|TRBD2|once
TGCGCCAGCAGCCAAGCCCGACTAGCGGAGCTCACCGGGGAGCTGTTTTTT
CASSQARLAELTGELFF
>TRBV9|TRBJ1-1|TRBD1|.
TGTGCCAGCAGCGTGGGGGACAGCCCGAACACTGAAGCTTTCTTT
CASSVGDSPNTEAFF
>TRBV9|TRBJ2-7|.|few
TGTGCCAGCAGCGTAGCCGGATTCTCCCTCGAGCAGTACTTC
CASSVAGFSLEQYF
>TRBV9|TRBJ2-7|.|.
TGTGCCAGCAGCGGTGGACTCCCGCCCTACGAGCAGTACTTC
CASSGGLPPYEQYF
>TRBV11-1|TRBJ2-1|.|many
TGTGCCAGCAGCTTCGAGACGCCGACCTACAATGAGCAGTTCTTC
CASSFETPTYNEQFF
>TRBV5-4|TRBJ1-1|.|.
TGTGCCAGCAGCTTGGAGGGCCTAGGGGGAAGGACTGAAGCTTTCTTT
CASSLEGLGGRTEAFF
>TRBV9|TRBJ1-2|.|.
TGTGCCAGCAGCCTTCGTGACGGAGAGGGCTACACCTTC
CASSLRDGEGYTF
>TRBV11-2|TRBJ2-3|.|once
TGTGCCAGCAGCTTAGATGTGTCTGAAAGCACAGATACGCAGTATTTT
CASSLDVSESTDTQYF